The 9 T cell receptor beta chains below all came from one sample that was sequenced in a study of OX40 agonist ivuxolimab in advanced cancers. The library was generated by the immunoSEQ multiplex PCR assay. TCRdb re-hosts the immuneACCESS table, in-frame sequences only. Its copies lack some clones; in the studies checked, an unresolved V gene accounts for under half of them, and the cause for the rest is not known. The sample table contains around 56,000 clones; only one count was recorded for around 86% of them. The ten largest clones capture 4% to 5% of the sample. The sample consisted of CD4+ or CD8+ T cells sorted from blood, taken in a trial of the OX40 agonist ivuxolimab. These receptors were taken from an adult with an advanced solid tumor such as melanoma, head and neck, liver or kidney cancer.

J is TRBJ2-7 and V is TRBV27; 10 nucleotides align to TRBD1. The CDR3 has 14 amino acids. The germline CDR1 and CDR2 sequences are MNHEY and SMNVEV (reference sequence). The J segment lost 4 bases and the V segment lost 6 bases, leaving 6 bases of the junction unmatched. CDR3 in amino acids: CASSNRDRGYEQYF. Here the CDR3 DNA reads TGTGCCAGCAGCAATCGGGACAGGGGTTACGAGCAGTACTTC.

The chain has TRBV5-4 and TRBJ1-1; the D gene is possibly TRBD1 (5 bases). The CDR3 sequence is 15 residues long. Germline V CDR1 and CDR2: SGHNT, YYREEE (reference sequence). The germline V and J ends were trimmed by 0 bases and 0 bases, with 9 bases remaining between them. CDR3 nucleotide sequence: TGTGCCAGCAGCTTGGCCGGGGGAGTGAACACTGAAGCTTTCTTT. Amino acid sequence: CASSLAGGVNTEAFF.

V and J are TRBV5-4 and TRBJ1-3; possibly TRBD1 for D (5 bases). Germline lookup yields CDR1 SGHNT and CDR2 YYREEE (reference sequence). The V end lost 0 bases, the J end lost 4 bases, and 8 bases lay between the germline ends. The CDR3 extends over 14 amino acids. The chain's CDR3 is CASSLGQGGNTIYF. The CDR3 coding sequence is TGTGCCAGCAGCTTGGGGCAGGGCGGAAACACCATATATTTT.

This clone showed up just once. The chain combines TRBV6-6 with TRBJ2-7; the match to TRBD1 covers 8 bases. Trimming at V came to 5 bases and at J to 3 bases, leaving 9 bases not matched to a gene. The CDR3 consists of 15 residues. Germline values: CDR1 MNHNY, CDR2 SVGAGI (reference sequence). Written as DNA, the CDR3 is TGTGCCAGCAGTCCCCCCGACAGGGGATACTACGAGCAGTACTTC. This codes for CASSPPDRGYYEQYF.

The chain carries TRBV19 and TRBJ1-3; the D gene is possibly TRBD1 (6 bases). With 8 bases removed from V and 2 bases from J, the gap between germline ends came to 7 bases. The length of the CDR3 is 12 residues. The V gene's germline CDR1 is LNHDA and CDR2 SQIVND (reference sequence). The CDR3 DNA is TGTGCCAGTGGGACACCTGGAAACACCATATATTTT. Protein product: CASGTPGNTIYF.

This CDR3 is CASSYSANQPQHF. DNA for the CDR3: TGTGCCAGCAGTTACTCGGCTAATCAGCCCCAGCATTTT. The chain uses TRBV6-6 and TRBJ1-5; no clear D gene. This CDR3 has 13 residues. The ends were cut back, 0 bases at V and 4 bases at J, with 4 bases in the middle. CDR1 and CDR2 (germline): MNHNY, SVGAGI (reference sequence).

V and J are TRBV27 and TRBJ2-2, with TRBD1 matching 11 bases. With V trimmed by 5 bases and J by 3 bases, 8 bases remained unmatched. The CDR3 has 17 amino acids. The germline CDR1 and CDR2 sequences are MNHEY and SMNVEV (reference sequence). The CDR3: CASSTGQGAGYTGELFF. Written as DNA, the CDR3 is TGTGCCAGCAGTACTGGACAGGGGGCCGGGTACACCGGGGAGCTGTTTTTT.

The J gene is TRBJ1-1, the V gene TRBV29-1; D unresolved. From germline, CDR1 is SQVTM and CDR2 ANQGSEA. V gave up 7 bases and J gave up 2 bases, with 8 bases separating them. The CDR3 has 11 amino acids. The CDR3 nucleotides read TGCAGCGCTGCTGAAAACACTGAAGCTTTCTTT. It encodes CSAAENTEAFF.

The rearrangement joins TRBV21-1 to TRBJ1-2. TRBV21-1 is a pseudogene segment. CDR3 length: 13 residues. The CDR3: CASSRGLGYGYTF. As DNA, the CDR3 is TGTGCCAGCAGCCGGGGCCTGGGGTATGGCTACACCTTC.